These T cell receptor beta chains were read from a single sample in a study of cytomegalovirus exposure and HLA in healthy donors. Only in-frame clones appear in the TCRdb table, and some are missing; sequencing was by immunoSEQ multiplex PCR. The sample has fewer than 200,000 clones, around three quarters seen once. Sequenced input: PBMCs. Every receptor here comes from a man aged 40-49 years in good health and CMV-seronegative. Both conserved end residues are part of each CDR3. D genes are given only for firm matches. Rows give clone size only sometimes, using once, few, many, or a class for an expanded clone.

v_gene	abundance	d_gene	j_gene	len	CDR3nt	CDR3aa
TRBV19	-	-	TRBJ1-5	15	TGTGCCAGTAGTAGCCTATGGGGCGCCTCTCAGCCCCAGCATTTT	CASSSLWGASQPQHF
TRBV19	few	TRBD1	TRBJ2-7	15	TGTGCCAGTAGTACCGACAGGGCCACCGCCTACGAGCAGTACTTC	CASSTDRATAYEQYF
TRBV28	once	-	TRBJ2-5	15	TGTGCCAGCAGAACCGGTGGGGCGGGGCCAAGGACCCAGTACTTC	CASRTGGAGPRTQYF
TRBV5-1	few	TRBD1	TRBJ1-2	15	TGCGCCAGCAGCCCCTCTGGGACAGGGGTTGGTGTCTACACCTTC	CASSPSGTGVGVYTF
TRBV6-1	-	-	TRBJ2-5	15	TGTGCCAGCAGTGAAAGTGGAGCAAGCCAAGGGACCCAGTACTTC	CASSESGASQGTQYF
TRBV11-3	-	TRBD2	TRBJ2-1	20	TGTGCCAGCAGCTTAGGGACTAGCGGGAGAACCCCAGCCTCCTACAATGAGCAGTTCTTC	CASSLGTSGRTPASYNEQFF
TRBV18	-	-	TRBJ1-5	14	TGTGCCAGCTCACCAGGGGCAGGGAATCAGCCCCAGCATTTT	CASSPGAGNQPQHF
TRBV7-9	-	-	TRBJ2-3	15	TGTGCCAGCAGCCCGAGCGGATCTAGCACAGATACGCAGTATTTT	CASSPSGSSTDTQYF
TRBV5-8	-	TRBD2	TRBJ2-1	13	TGTGCCAGCGTGGCGGGAGTAGGGGCTGAGCAGTTCTTC	CASVAGVGAEQFF
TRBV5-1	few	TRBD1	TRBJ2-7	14	TGCGCCAGCAGCAACCTAGGGGGCGTCTACGAGCAGTACTTC	CASSNLGGVYEQYF
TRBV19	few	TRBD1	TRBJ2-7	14	TGTGCCAGTAGTATGAGGGACAGGAATTACGAGCAGTACTTC	CASSMRDRNYEQYF
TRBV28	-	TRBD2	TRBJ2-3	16	TGTGCCAGCAGGCTCGGACTAGCGGCGACCACAGATACGCAGTATTTT	CASRLGLAATTDTQYF
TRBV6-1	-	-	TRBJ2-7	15	TGTGCCAGCACCCTCCCGACAGGAAGAGGGGACGAGCAGTACTTC	CASTLPTGRGDEQYF
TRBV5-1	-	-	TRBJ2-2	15	TGCGCCAGCAGCCCCACCAGCGCGAACACCGGGGAGCTGTTTTTT	CASSPTSANTGELFF
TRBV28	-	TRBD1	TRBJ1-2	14	TGTGCCAGCAGTACCCGGACAGGGGACTATGGCTACACCTTC	CASSTRTGDYGYTF
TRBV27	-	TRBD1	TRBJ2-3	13	TGTGCCAGCAGGTGGACAGGGACAGATACGCAGTATTTT	CASRWTGTDTQYF
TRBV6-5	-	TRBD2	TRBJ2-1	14	TGTGCCAGCAGCCGGGGACTAGTTTACAATGAGCAGTTCTTC	CASSRGLVYNEQFF
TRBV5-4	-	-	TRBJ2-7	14	TGTGCCAGCAGCCCCGACAGGAGCTCCTACGAGCAGTACTTC	CASSPDRSSYEQYF
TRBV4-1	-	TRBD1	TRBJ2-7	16	TGCGCCAGCAGCTCCCCCCCCCGGGACAGGGTCCACGAGCAGTACTTC	CASSSPPRDRVHEQYF
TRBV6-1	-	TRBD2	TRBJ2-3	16	TGTGCCAGCAGTGAACTAGCGGGCCCCTACACAGATACGCAGTATTTT	CASSELAGPYTDTQYF
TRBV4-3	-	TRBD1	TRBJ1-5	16	TGCGCCAGCAGCCTAACGAGGACAGGGGGGAATCAGCCCCAGCATTTT	CASSLTRTGGNQPQHF
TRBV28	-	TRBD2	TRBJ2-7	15	TGTGCCAGCAGTGCCTACACTAGCGGGACCTACGAGCAGTACTTC	CASSAYTSGTYEQYF
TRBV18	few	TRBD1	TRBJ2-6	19	TGTGCCAGCTCACCCTCCTCGGGTGGGACAGGGGTAGGGGCCAACGGCCTGACTTTC	CASSPSSGGTGVGANGLTF
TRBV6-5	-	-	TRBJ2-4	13	TGTGCCAGCTCTAGCCCAGCCAAAAACATTCAGTACTTC	CASSSPAKNIQYF
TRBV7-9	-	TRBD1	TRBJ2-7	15	TGTGCCAGCAGCTCCCCGGGACAGGGGGCGAGCGAGCAGTACTTC	CASSSPGQGASEQYF
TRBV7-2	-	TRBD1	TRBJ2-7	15	TGTGCCAGCAGCTCAACCGGGACAGGGCCCTACGAGCAGTACTTC	CASSSTGTGPYEQYF
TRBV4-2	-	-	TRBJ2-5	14	TGTGCCAGCAGCCAAGCCCCCGGGAGAGAGACCCAGTACTTC	CASSQAPGRETQYF
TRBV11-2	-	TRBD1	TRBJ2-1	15	TGTGCCAGCAGCTTACCCCCGGGACAGGTTAATGAGCAGTTCTTC	CASSLPPGQVNEQFF
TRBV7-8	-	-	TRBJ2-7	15	TGTGCCAGCAGCCCCCTTAATTCGCCCCGGTACGAGCAGTACTTC	CASSPLNSPRYEQYF
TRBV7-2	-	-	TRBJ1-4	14	TGTGCCAGCAGCTCGAGGAGCATAATGGGAAAACTGTTTTTT	CASSSRSIMGKLFF
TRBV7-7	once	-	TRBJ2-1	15	TGTGCTAGCAGCTTAGCGCAGGGGCCGAACAATGAGCAGTTCTTC	CASSLAQGPNNEQFF
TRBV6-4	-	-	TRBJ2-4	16	TGTGCCAGCAGTGACTCGGCGGCTATCGAGACGAACATTCAGTACTTC	CASSDSAAIETNIQYF
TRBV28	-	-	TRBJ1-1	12	TGTGCCAGCGGGGGGACGAACACTGAAGCTTTCTTT	CASGGTNTEAFF
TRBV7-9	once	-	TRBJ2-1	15	TGTGCCAGCAGGGCTCGGGATAGGTCCTACAATGAGCAGTTCTTC	CASRARDRSYNEQFF
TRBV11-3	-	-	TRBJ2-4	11	TGTGCCAGCAGCTACCTTCGCGGTCAGTACTTC	CASSYLRGQYF
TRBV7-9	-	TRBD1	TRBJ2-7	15	TGTGCCAGCAGCGACGGACAGGGGATCGCCTACGAGCAGTACTTC	CASSDGQGIAYEQYF
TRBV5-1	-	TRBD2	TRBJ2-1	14	TGCGCCAGCAGCACTAGCGGGGGGGGCAATGAGCAGTTCTTC	CASSTSGGGNEQFF
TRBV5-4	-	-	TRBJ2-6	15	TGTGCCAGCAGCGTCAAGTCGGGTGGGGCCAACGGCCTGACTTTC	CASSVKSGGANGLTF
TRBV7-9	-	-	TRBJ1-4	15	TGTGCCAGCAGCTCGTCTCTCGGGGCTAATGAAAAACTGTTTTTT	CASSSSLGANEKLFF
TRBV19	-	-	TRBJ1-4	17	TGTGCCAGTAGTTTGGCGGGCCGATGGTCAACTAATGAAAAACTGTTTTTT	CASSLAGRWSTNEKLFF
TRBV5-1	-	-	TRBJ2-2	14	TGCGCCAGCAGCGTACAACAGGGTTCCGGGGAGCTGTTTTTT	CASSVQQGSGELFF
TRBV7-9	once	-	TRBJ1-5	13	TGTGCCAGCAGCAACTCGGGGGTCACGCCCCAGCATTTT	CASSNSGVTPQHF
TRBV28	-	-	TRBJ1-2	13	TGTGCCAGCAGTTACAACAGGGACTATGGCTACACCTTC	CASSYNRDYGYTF
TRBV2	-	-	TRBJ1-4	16	TGTGCCAGCAGTGAAGGAACCTTAGCCTTTAATGAAAAACTGTTTTTT	CASSEGTLAFNEKLFF
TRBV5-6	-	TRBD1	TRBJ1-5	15	TGTGCCAGCAGCCTGGGACAGGGGGGAAGTCAGCCCCAGCATTTT	CASSLGQGGSQPQHF
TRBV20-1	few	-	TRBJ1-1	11	TGCAGTGCACAGGACGATACTGAAGCTTTCTTT	CSAQDDTEAFF
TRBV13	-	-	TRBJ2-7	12	TGTGCCAGCAGCTTGAGAGCCTACGAGCAGTACTTC	CASSLRAYEQYF
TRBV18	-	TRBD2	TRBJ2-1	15	TGTGCCAGCTCACTAGCGGGCTCACCCAGGGATGAGCAGTTCTTC	CASSLAGSPRDEQFF
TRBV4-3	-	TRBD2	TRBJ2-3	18	TGCGCCAGCAGCCAAGATCTGGCTAGCGGCCCTAGCACAGATACGCAGTATTTT	CASSQDLASGPSTDTQYF
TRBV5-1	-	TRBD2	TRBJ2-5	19	TGCGCCAGCAGCTTGTTTGGGACTAGCGGGAGGAGACGTCAAGAGACCCAGTACTTC	CASSLFGTSGRRRQETQYF